This TCR beta chain originates from a study of blood T cell repertoires in COVID-19. About the study: COVID-19 samples collected from the United States, Italy and Spain covered acute and convalescent phases.

V dropped 5 bases and J dropped 3 bases, with 8 bases sitting between them. The CDR3 sequence is 12 residues long. The germline CDR1 and CDR2 sequences are MNHNY and SVGAGI (reference sequence). Participant age was about 18 to 89 years, and participants resided in roughly 25 US areas. Self-reported history from a screening survey and questionnaire set each donor's cohort. Generated by immunoSEQ multiplex PCR, the TCRdb table keeps only in-frame clones and is missing some. The table shows 190,000 or so clones, with 85% occurring only once. The receptor was derived from a man aged 40-49 years who had recovered from COVID-19. J is TRBJ2-7 and V is TRBV6-6; D unresolved. The sample consisted of PBMCs or T cells enriched from blood (not recorded which). CDR3 nucleotide sequence: TGTGCCAGCAGTCCTACTCTCTACGAGCAGTACTTC. Translating it yields CASSPTLYEQYF.